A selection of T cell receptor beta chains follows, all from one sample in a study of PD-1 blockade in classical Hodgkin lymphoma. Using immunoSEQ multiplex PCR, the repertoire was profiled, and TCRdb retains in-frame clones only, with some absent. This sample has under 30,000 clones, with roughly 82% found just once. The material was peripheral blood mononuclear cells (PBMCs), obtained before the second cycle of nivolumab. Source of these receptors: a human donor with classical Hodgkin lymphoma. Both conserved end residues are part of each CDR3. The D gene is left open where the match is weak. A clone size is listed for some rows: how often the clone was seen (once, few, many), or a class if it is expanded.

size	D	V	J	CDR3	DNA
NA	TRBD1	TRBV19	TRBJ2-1	CATDSGTGYNEQFF	TGTGCCACCGATTCGGGGACAGGATACAATGAGCAGTTCTTC
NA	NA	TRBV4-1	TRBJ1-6	CASSQLSYPPLHF	TGCGCCAGCAGCCAACTATCTTATCCACCCCTCCACTTT
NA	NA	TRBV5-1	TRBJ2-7	CASRPRGLDEQYF	TGCGCCAGCAGGCCACGGGGGTTGGACGAGCAGTACTTC
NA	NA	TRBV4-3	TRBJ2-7	CASSQLTGYTYEQYF	TGCGCCAGCAGCCAACTGACGGGCTATACCTACGAGCAGTACTTC
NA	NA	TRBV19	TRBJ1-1	CASRSGVPTEAFF	TGTGCCAGTAGGTCTGGGGTCCCCACTGAAGCTTTCTTT
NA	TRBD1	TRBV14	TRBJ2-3	CASSLRTGLTDTQYF	TGTGCCAGCAGCCTCCGGACAGGGCTAACAGATACGCAGTATTTT
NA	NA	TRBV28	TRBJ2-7	CASTTPNSYEQYF	TGTGCCAGTACTACACCCAACTCCTACGAGCAGTACTTC
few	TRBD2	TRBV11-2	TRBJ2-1	CASSRGTSTNEQFF	TGTGCCAGCAGCAGGGGGACTAGTACCAATGAGCAGTTCTTC
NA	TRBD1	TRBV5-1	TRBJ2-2	CASSLGQGDTGELFF	TGCGCCAGCAGCTTGGGACAGGGAGACACCGGGGAGCTGTTTTTT
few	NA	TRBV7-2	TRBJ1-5	CASSLTGPYSNQPQHF	TGTGCCAGCAGCTTAACGGGGCCTTATAGCAATCAGCCCCAGCATTTT
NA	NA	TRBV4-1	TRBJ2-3	CASSQGQGPATDTQYF	TGCGCCAGCAGCCAAGGTCAGGGCCCTGCCACAGATACGCAGTATTTT